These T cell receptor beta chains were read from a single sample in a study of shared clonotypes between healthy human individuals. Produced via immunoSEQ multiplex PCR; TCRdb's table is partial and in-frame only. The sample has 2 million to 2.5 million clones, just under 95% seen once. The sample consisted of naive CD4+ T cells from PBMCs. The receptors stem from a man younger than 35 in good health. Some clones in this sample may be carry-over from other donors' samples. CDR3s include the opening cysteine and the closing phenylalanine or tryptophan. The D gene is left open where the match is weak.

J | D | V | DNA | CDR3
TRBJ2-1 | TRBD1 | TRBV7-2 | TGTGCCAGCAGCTGGAGACAGGGGGCGCGGTACAATGAGCAGTTCTTC | CASSWRQGARYNEQFF
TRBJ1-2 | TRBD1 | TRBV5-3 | TGTGCCAGAAGCAGAACTCCAGGGGGGTATGGCTACACCTTC | CARSRTPGGYGYTF
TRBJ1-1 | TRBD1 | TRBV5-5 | TGTGCCAGCAGCCCAGCGCGGACCAGGACAGGACCAACGAACACTGAAGCTTTCTTT | CASSPARTRTGPTNTEAFF
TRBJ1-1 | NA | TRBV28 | TGTGCCAGCCTGCCCTTCCGCGTGAGCCGGATGAACACTGAAGCTTTCTTT | CASLPFRVSRMNTEAFF
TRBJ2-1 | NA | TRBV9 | TGTGCCAGCAGTTCCGGGAAAAGTAATGAGCAGTTCTTC | CASSSGKSNEQFF
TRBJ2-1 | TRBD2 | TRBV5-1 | TGCGCCAGCAAGCGGGCTAGCGGGAGCCCCTTCTACAATGAGCAGTTCTTC | CASKRASGSPFYNEQFF
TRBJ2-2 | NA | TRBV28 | TGTGCCAGCGAAGAAGTCACCGGGGAGCTGTTTTTT | CASEEVTGELFF
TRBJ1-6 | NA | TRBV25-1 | TGTGCCAGCAGTGAACCGGCCTGGTCACCCCTCCACTTT | CASSEPAWSPLHF
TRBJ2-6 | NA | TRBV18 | TGTGCCAGCTCACCCCTAGGGGGTACTGGGGCCAACGTCCTGACTTTC | CASSPLGGTGANVLTF
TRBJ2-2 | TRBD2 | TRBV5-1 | TGCGCCAGCAGCTTCCTCCCCGGGACTAGCGGGAGAAGAAGGGCCGGGGAGCTGTTTTTT | CASSFLPGTSGRRRAGELFF
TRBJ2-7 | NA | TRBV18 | TGTGCCAGCTCACTAACACCTAGCTCCTACGAGCAGTACTTC | CASSLTPSSYEQYF
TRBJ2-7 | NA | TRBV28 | TGTGCCAGCAGTTCCTATTCGGGGGAGCAGTACTTC | CASSSYSGEQYF
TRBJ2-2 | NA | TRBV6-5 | TGTGCCAGCAGTTTAACAGGGGGGGCCGGGGAGCTGTTTTTT | CASSLTGGAGELFF